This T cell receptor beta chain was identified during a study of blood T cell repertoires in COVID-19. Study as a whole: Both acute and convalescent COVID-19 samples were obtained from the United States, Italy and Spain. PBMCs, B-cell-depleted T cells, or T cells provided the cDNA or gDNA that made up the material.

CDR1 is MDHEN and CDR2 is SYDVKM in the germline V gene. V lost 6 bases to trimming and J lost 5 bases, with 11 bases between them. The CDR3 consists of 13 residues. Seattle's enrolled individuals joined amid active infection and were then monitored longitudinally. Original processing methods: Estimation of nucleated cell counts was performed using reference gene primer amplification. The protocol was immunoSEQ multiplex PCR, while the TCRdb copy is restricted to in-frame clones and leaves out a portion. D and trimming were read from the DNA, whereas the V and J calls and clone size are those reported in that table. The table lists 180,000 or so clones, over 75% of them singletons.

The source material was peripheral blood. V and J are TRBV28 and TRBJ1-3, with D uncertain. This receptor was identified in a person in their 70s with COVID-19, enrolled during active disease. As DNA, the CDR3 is TGTGCCAGCAGCCCAAGGAGCCGAAACACCATATATTTT. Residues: CASSPRSRNTIYF.